The rows below give T cell receptor beta chains drawn from one sample of a study of Ad26.COV2.S vaccination and SARS-CoV-2 variants. Produced via immunoSEQ multiplex PCR; TCRdb's table is partial and in-frame only. The sample carries more than 300,000 clones, roughly 84% recorded once. The material sequenced was peripheral blood, taken in a trial of Ad26.COV2.S vaccine versus placebo. Every receptor here comes from a person between 18 and 65 years old who received the Ad26.COV2.S COVID-19 vaccine or a placebo. The CDR3 runs from the conserved cysteine through the conserved F or W. Each record gives: J gene, V gene, clone size, D gene, CDR3 protein, CDR3 DNA. The D gene is left open where the match is weak. The size field is filled for only some rows; it gives once, few, many or a size class.

>TRBJ2-5|TRBV3-1/TRBV3-2|NA|NA
CASSYRQPRQETQYF
TGTGCCAGCAGCTACCGACAGCCCCGCCAAGAGACCCAGTACTTC
>TRBJ2-1|TRBV5-4|NA|NA
CASSLPQGSGNEQFF
TGTGCCAGCAGCTTGCCCCAGGGATCCGGGAATGAGCAGTTCTTC
>TRBJ2-3|TRBV24-1|NA|TRBD2
CATSDGAGLSTDTQYF
TGTGCCACCAGTGATGGAGCGGGGTTAAGCACAGATACGCAGTATTTT
>TRBJ2-1|TRBV27|NA|TRBD1
CASSPGARGRDNEQFF
TGTGCCAGCAGCCCAGGGGCTAGGGGGCGAGACAATGAGCAGTTCTTC
>TRBJ1-2|TRBV18|NA|TRBD1
CASSPQTGGKDGYTF
TGTGCCAGCTCACCCCAAACAGGGGGCAAGGATGGCTACACCTTC
>TRBJ1-5|TRBV6-2/TRBV6-3|NA|NA
CASSQPRRASGNQPQHF
TGTGCCAGCAGCCAACCCCGGAGGGCGTCAGGCAATCAGCCCCAGCATTTT
>TRBJ2-7|TRBV5-1|NA|TRBD2
CASSSSGGYYEQYF
TGCGCCAGCAGCTCTAGCGGGGGATACTACGAGCAGTACTTC
>TRBJ2-1|TRBV9|NA|TRBD2
CASSVVRLAGSHILHEQFF
TGTGCCAGCAGCGTAGTGAGACTAGCGGGGTCTCATATCCTGCATGAGCAGTTCTTC
>TRBJ1-1|TRBV18|NA|NA
CASSPVLGEGTEAFF
TGTGCCAGCTCACCAGTTCTAGGGGAGGGCACTGAAGCTTTCTTT
>TRBJ1-1|TRBV18|NA|NA
CASSPTDLDAFF
TGTGCCAGCTCACCGACAGACCTTGACGCTTTCTTT
>TRBJ2-5|TRBV10-3|NA|TRBD1
CAISRDSQETQYF
TGTGCCATCAGTCGGGACAGCCAAGAGACCCAGTACTTC
>TRBJ1-6|TRBV6-1|NA|NA
CASSEAYRDIRMSPLHF
TGTGCCAGCAGTGAAGCTTACCGGGACATTCGAATGAGCCCCCTCCACTTT
>TRBJ1-1|TRBV6-5|NA|NA
CASKNEGRNTEAFF
TGTGCCAGTAAAAATGAGGGGAGGAACACTGAAGCTTTCTTT
>TRBJ1-2|TRBV3-1/TRBV3-2|NA|TRBD1
CASSQSGQGALRGYTF
TGTGCCAGCAGCCAATCTGGACAGGGGGCCTTAAGGGGCTACACCTTC
>TRBJ2-3|TRBV4-3|NA|NA
CASSQFRDGVTTQYF
TGCGCCAGCAGCCAATTTAGGGATGGGGTAACTACGCAGTATTTT
>TRBJ1-2|TRBV11-2|NA|NA
CASSPDRNYGYTF
TGTGCCAGCAGCCCCGACCGTAACTATGGCTACACCTTC
>TRBJ2-3|TRBV5-1|NA|NA
CASSRSTDTQYF
TGCGCCAGCAGCCGCAGCACAGATACGCAGTATTTT
>TRBJ1-1|TRBV12-5|NA|NA
CASGLGGQPSEAFF
TGTGCTAGTGGTTTGGGGGGGCAGCCATCTGAAGCTTTCTTT
>TRBJ1-1|TRBV5-1|NA|NA
CASSLVSGGTEAFF
TGCGCCAGCAGCTTGGTTTCGGGGGGGACTGAAGCTTTCTTT
>TRBJ2-2|TRBV13|NA|NA
CASSSPAGLWGHGELFF
TGTGCCAGCAGCTCGCCCGCGGGGCTCTGGGGCCACGGGGAGCTGTTTTTT
>TRBJ1-1|TRBV11-3|few|NA
CASSFTVNTEAFF
TGTGCCAGCAGCTTCACAGTGAACACTGAAGCTTTCTTT
>TRBJ1-6|TRBV12-3/TRBV12-4|NA|NA
CASSFVNSPLHF
TGTGCCAGCAGTTTCGTTAATTCACCCCTCCACTTT
>TRBJ1-5|TRBV11-2|NA|NA
CASSLNGRTNQPQHF
TGTGCCAGCAGCTTAAATGGACGGACCAATCAGCCCCAGCATTTT
>TRBJ1-3|TRBV9|NA|NA
CASAPRGSEGGNTIYF
TGTGCCAGCGCGCCCCGTGGGTCAGAGGGAGGAAACACCATATATTTT
>TRBJ2-7|TRBV7-2|NA|NA
CASSSRGEQYF
TGTGCCAGCAGCTCACGAGGGGAGCAGTACTTC
>TRBJ1-4|TRBV27|few|TRBD1
CASTTTGYEKLFF
TGTGCCAGCACAACGACAGGGTATGAAAAACTGTTTTTT
>TRBJ1-2|TRBV6-5|few|NA
CASSSAAPYGYTF
TGTGCCAGCAGTTCCGCAGCCCCCTATGGCTACACCTTC
>TRBJ2-3|TRBV5-1|NA|NA
CASSLAATSTDTQYF
TGCGCCAGCAGCTTGGCAGCCACTAGCACAGATACGCAGTATTTT
>TRBJ1-5|TRBV5-5|NA|NA
CASSLVGLGDQPQHF
TGTGCCAGCAGCTTGGTCGGTTTAGGGGATCAGCCCCAGCATTTT
>TRBJ1-1|TRBV11-2|NA|TRBD1
CASSRDRGPEAFF
TGTGCCAGCAGCCGGGACAGGGGCCCTGAAGCTTTCTTT
>TRBJ1-4|TRBV9|once|TRBD1
CASSSTGGQNEKLFF
TGTGCCAGCAGCTCAACAGGGGGTCAGAATGAAAAACTGTTTTTT
>TRBJ2-7|TRBV6-5|NA|TRBD2
CASSYRPGLAGPEQYF
TGTGCCAGCAGTTACCGTCCGGGACTAGCGGGGCCCGAGCAGTACTTC
>TRBJ1-6|TRBV30|NA|TRBD1
CAWRLMTGARYSPLHF
TGTGCCTGGAGACTTATGACAGGGGCACGGTATTCACCCCTCCACTTT
>TRBJ1-1|TRBV6-5|once|NA
CASSYGRRAVAEAFF
TGTGCCAGCAGTTACGGCCGCAGGGCTGTGGCTGAAGCTTTCTTT
>TRBJ2-2|TRBV4-3|once|NA
CASSPGSGNTGELFF
TGCGCCAGCAGCCCAGGAAGCGGGAACACCGGGGAGCTGTTTTTT
>TRBJ2-1|TRBV6-5|once|TRBD1
CASSYSRTGGLDEQFF
TGTGCCAGCAGTTACTCCAGGACAGGGGGATTAGATGAGCAGTTCTTC
>TRBJ2-7|TRBV3-1/TRBV3-2|NA|TRBD1
CASSQAWDRGRNQYF
TGTGCCAGCAGCCAAGCCTGGGACAGGGGGCGGAACCAGTACTTC
>TRBJ1-2|TRBV5-6|few|TRBD1
CASSPRDRGVYGYTF
TGTGCCAGCAGCCCTCGGGACAGGGGAGTGTATGGCTACACCTTC
>TRBJ2-4|TRBV18|NA|NA
CASSRGQYDNIQYF
TGTGCCAGCTCACGAGGACAGTACGATAACATTCAGTACTTC
>TRBJ1-3|TRBV7-2|NA|NA
CASSLAGGSGNTIYF
TGTGCCAGCAGCTTAGCAGGGGGCTCTGGAAACACCATATATTTT
>TRBJ2-7|TRBV6-5|NA|NA
CASSYSGVSYEQYF
TGTGCCAGCAGTTACTCTGGCGTTTCCTACGAGCAGTACTTC
>TRBJ1-1|TRBV5-1|NA|NA
CASSFQGNTEAFF
TGCGCCAGCAGCTTTCAGGGGAACACTGAAGCTTTCTTT
>TRBJ2-7|TRBV2|NA|NA
CASRTAGMKWGRDYEQYF
TGTGCCAGCAGGACCGCGGGAATGAAATGGGGGCGTGATTACGAGCAGTACTTC
>TRBJ2-5|TRBV11-3|NA|TRBD1
CASSLETGQGRGETQYF
TGTGCCAGCAGCTTAGAAACGGGACAGGGAAGGGGAGAGACCCAGTACTTC
>TRBJ1-2|TRBV6-2/TRBV6-3|NA|NA
CASSWGTTNYGYTF
TGTGCCAGCAGTTGGGGCACAACTAACTATGGCTACACCTTC
>TRBJ2-3|TRBV2|few|NA
CASSDPRVVTDTQYF
TGTGCCAGCAGTGACCCCAGGGTTGTCACAGATACGCAGTATTTT
>TRBJ2-1|TRBV2|NA|NA
CASSVAGYEQFF
TGTGCCAGCAGTGTCGCTGGGTATGAGCAGTTCTTC
>TRBJ1-2|TRBV6-5|NA|TRBD1
CASRGDRGLYGYTF
TGTGCCAGCAGGGGGGACAGGGGACTCTATGGCTACACCTTC